Following are 2 T cell receptor beta chains from one sample sequenced in a study of shared clonotypes between healthy human individuals. Assay used: immunoSEQ multiplex PCR; TCRdb lists only in-frame clones, some missing. The sample comprises around 2,000,000 clones, roughly 95% of which are singletons, and around 1.2% rests with the top ten. CD45RO-negative cells were positively selected for CCR7, leaving out terminally differentiated effector memory CD45RA+ cells. Material: naive CD8+ T cells sorted from blood. These receptors were taken from a young man in good health.

The chain recombines TRBV6-5 with TRBJ2-7; D possibly corresponds to TRBD2 (7 bases). Deletions cut 2 bases from V and 4 bases from J, with 15 bases between. Germline values: CDR1 MNHEY, CDR2 SVGAGI. This CDR3 contains 15 residues. CDR3 in amino acids: CASSYDGGRWYEQYF. In nucleotides, the CDR3 is TGTGCCAGCAGTTACGACGGGGGGCGCTGGTACGAGCAGTACTTC.

The V call is TRBV19, the J call TRBJ1-2; D is possibly TRBD1 (5 bases). The CDR3 spans 17 residues. Looked up from germline, CDR1 is LNHDA and CDR2 is SQIVND (reference sequence). V shed 7 bases and J shed 4 bases, with 25 bases lying between them. The CDR3 DNA is TGTGCCAGTACAGCCCCTCCAGCGGCAGGGTCTTTCTATGGCTACACCTTC. This translates into CASTAPPAAGSFYGYTF.